The 20 T cell receptor beta chains listed next were all sequenced from one sample in a study of early T cells in non-severe SARS-CoV-2 infection. Each CDR3 protein is one row after TCRdb ran MiXCR on the 5' RACE reads. This repertoire shows 80,000 to 100,000 distinct CDR3 sequences, about 12% found once; its top ten account for 5% to 8%. The sample was whole blood. These receptors were obtained from an adult who was a healthcare worker with PCR-confirmed SARS-CoV-2 infection or an uninfected control (not recorded which).

The rearrangement joins TRBV3-1 to TRBJ2-1; 7 bases match TRBD1. V trimming: 4 bases; J trimming: 10 bases; junction bases outside the gene matches: 7. This CDR3 spans 13 amino acids. Germline CDR1 is LGHDT and CDR2 is YNNKEL (reference sequence). Here the CDR3 reads CASSLIGGGEQFF. CDR3 DNA sequence: TGTGCCAGCAGCCTTATAGGGGGCGGGGAGCAGTTCTTC.

This clonotype was counted ten times or more. The genes are TRBV5-4 and TRBJ2-5; D unresolved. The CDR3 extends over 13 amino acids. Germline-derived CDR1 and CDR2 are SGHNT and YYREEE (reference sequence). Trimming pared 0 bases from V and 2 bases from J, leaving 5 bases between. In nucleotides, the CDR3 is TGTGCCAGCAGCTTGGGAGTACAAGAGACCCAGTACTTC. Translating gives CASSLGVQETQYF.

V gene TRBV6-6 combines with J gene TRBJ2-2; no firm D call. Per germline, CDR1 MNHNY and CDR2 SVGAGI (reference sequence). The CDR3 totals 14 residues. V was cut by 0 bases and J by 0 bases, with 2 bases left in between. In nucleotides, the CDR3 is TGTGCCAGCAGTTACTCGACGAACACCGGGGAGCTGTTTTTT. It yields the protein CASSYSTNTGELFF.

The chain is built from TRBV29-1 and TRBJ1-2, with D tentatively TRBD1 (6 bases). Trimming removed 4 bases at V and 7 bases at J, with 22 bases between. The germline V gene has CDR1 SQVTM and CDR2 ANQGSEA. The CDR3 is made up of 15 amino acids. CDR3 sequence (DNA): TGCAGCGTTGGTCCCCAATACGCGGGGGGCCTTGGCTACACCTTC. Translating gives CSVGPQYAGGLGYTF. The full variable domain, in which reference TRBV29-1 and TRBJ1-2 provide the parts outside the CDR3, is SAVISQKPSRDICQRGTSLTIQCQVDSQVTMMFWYRQQPGQSLTLIATANQGSEATYESGFVIDKFPISRPNLTFSTLTVSNMSPEDSSIYLCSVGPQYAGGLGYTFGSGTRLTVV.

Only a few counts were recorded for this clonotype. This chain uses TRBV7-6 with TRBJ2-1; 8 bases map to TRBD1. The CDR3 is 15 residues long. CDR1 and CDR2 from the germline V gene are SGHVS and FNYEAQ. Trimming removed 5 bases from V and 9 bases from J; junction bases left unmatched: 12. The CDR3 DNA reads as TGTGCCAGCAGCCCTCAATGGGACAGGAATTCTGAGCAGTTCTTC. It yields the protein CASSPQWDRNSEQFF.

The gene calls are TRBV20-1 and TRBJ1-2, with D possibly being TRBD1 (5 bases). CDR1 and CDR2 (germline): DFQATT, SNEGSKA (reference sequence). The CDR3 runs 14 residues. V dropped 0 bases and J dropped 5 bases, with 13 bases sitting between them. The CDR3 loop is CSARDLGARYGYTF. CDR3 DNA: TGCAGTGCTAGAGATTTAGGGGCACGGTATGGCTACACCTTC.

In nucleotides, the CDR3 is TGTGCCAGCAGCAAAGAGGGGGCTTACGAGCAGTACTTC. Amino acids: CASSKEGAYEQYF. This chain links TRBV21-1 with TRBJ2-7; TRBD1, as called in the table, went unchecked against the DNA. TRBV21-1 is reported as a pseudogene. This CDR3 contains 13 residues.

DNA of the CDR3: TGCAGTGCTAGAAGGACCAGCTCCTACGAGCAGTACTTC. The encoded protein is CSARRTSSYEQYF. The V and J genes are TRBV20-1 and TRBJ2-7; the D is unclear. Germline V CDR1 and CDR2: DFQATT, SNEGSKA (reference sequence). V was trimmed by 2 bases and J by 0 bases, leaving 8 bases between them. The CDR3 extends over 13 amino acids.

This clonotype occurred a few times. The rearrangement uses TRBV7-2 and TRBJ2-2; D is unclear. Germline CDR1 SGHTA, CDR2 FQGNSA. The CDR3 is 15 amino acids. Trimming shortened V by 2 bases and J by 4 bases, and 11 bases separated the two germline ends. The CDR3 reads CASSLKVFTTGELFF. The CDR3 DNA sequence: TGTGCCAGCAGCTTAAAGGTCTTTACCACCGGGGAGCTGTTTTTT.

This clonotype was observed a few times. The chain is built from TRBV12-3 or TRBV12-4 and TRBJ2-3, with D hard to call. This CDR3 region has 14 residues. Trimming cost V 7 bases and J 1 base, with 12 bases left between them. This chain's CDR3 is CASTVVERTDTQYF. The CDR3 DNA is TGTGCCAGCACCGTTGTCGAGCGCACAGATACGCAGTATTTT.

This clonotype was detected many times. The chain carries TRBV7-2 and TRBJ1-2; 7 positions agree with TRBD1. The CDR3 contains 15 residues. V shed 5 bases, J shed 10 bases, and the junction held 16 bases outside the gene matches. CDR1 is SGHTA, CDR2 FQGNSA, per germline. The CDR3 DNA is TGTGCCAGCAGCCTCATATCGACAGGGAGTTGGTCCTACACCTTC. Translating gives CASSLISTGSWSYTF.

In this sample, this clonotype turned up a few times. V usage is TRBV10-3 and J usage is TRBJ1-1; D is uncertain. CDR3 size: 13 residues. In germline, CDR1 is ENHRY, CDR2 SYGVKD. V was clipped by 3 bases and J by 2 bases, with 7 bases between them. This chain's CDR3 is CAISDTANTEAFF. CDR3 nucleotide sequence: TGTGCCATCAGTGATACGGCTAACACTGAAGCTTTCTTT.

V gene TRBV6-6 combines with J gene TRBJ2-7; maybe TRBD1 (6 bases). V dropped 2 bases and J dropped 3 bases, with 8 bases sitting between them. There are 13 residues in the CDR3. Germline CDR1 is MNHNY and CDR2 is SVGAGI (reference sequence). Here the CDR3 DNA reads TGTGCCAGCAGTTACGGACAGTTCTACGAGCAGTACTTC. Its protein is CASSYGQFYEQYF.

This clonotype was seen a few times. The V gene is TRBV19, the J gene TRBJ2-2; possible D gene TRBD1, 7 bases. The germline gives CDR1 LNHDA, CDR2 SQIVND (reference sequence). V dropped 9 bases and J dropped 0 bases, with 17 bases sitting between them. This CDR3 is 16 amino acids long. DNA for the CDR3: TGTGCCAGCCAGGCGGGGACAGCCGCGAACACCGGGGAGCTGTTTTTT. Its protein product is CASQAGTAANTGELFF. Together with reference TRBV19 and TRBJ2-2, the CDR3 gives the full variable domain: DGGITQSPKYLFRKEGQNVTLSCEQNLNHDAMYWYRQDPGQGLRLIYYSQIVNDFQKGDIAEGYSVSREKKESFPLTVTSAQKNPTAFYLCASQAGTAANTGELFFGEGSRLTVL.

This chain connects TRBV11-2 to TRBJ2-1; the D gene is possibly TRBD2 (6 bases). This CDR3 has 15 amino acids. Deletions cut 5 bases from V and 7 bases from J, with 18 bases between. CDR1 is SGHAT, CDR2 FQNNGV, per germline. Here the CDR3 reads CASSRERVMGNEQFF. CDR3 sequence (DNA): TGTGCCAGCAGCCGTGAGCGGGTTATGGGGAATGAGCAGTTCTTC. The whole variable domain, remainder taken from reference TRBV11-2 and TRBJ2-1, is EAGVAQSPRYKIIEKRQSVAFWCNPISGHATLYWYQQILGQGPKLLIQFQNNGVVDDSQLPKDRFSAERLKGVDSTLKIQPAKLEDSAVYLCASSRERVMGNEQFFGPGTRLTVL.

V gene TRBV12-3 or TRBV12-4 combines with J gene TRBJ1-1; 7 bases fit TRBD1. This CDR3 is built from 14 residues. Trimming cost V 7 bases and J 4 bases; bases outside gene matches: 9. CDR3 in DNA: TGTGCCAGCACCCACAGGGGAGTGAGCACTGAAGCTTTCTTT. This translates into CASTHRGVSTEAFF.

In its sample, this clonotype was seen a few times. This sequence joins TRBV7-2 and TRBJ1-1; possibly TRBD1 for D (5 bases). This CDR3 comprises 13 residues. The germline gives CDR1 SGHTA, CDR2 FQGNSA. The ends were cut back, 2 bases at V and 8 bases at J, with 12 bases in the middle. CDR3 coding DNA: TGTGCCAGCAGCTTAATGAGGGGAGGGGAAGCTTTCTTT. Translating gives CASSLMRGGEAFF.

V usage is TRBV20-1 and J usage is TRBJ1-6; the D gene is possibly TRBD1 (5 bases). In germline, CDR1 is DFQATT, CDR2 SNEGSKA (reference sequence). Trimming left V 0 bases short and J 6 bases short, with 9 bases between. CDR3 size: 14 residues. CDR3 in amino acids: CSARDRVGNSPLHF. In DNA, the CDR3 is TGCAGTGCTAGAGACAGGGTCGGTAATTCACCCCTCCACTTT.

This clonotype was detected a few times. The rearrangement links TRBV4-1 to TRBJ2-2, with 11 bases identical to TRBD2. The V and J ends lost 0 bases and 7 bases, in that order; junction bases with no gene match: 4. The CDR3 extends over 16 amino acids. The germline CDR1 and CDR2 sequences are MGHRA and YSYEKL. CDR3 DNA: TGCGCCAGCAGCCAAGAACTAGCGGGAGCGATCGGGGAGCTGTTTTTT. As protein: CASSQELAGAIGELFF.

This chain links TRBV29-1 with TRBJ1-1; tentative D call: TRBD1 (5 bases). V lost 3 bases and J 2 bases, leaving 16 bases between the germline ends. The V gene's germline CDR1 is SQVTM and CDR2 ANQGSEA. The CDR3 is 15 residues long. The CDR3: CSVDMPGTVNTEAFF. DNA of the CDR3: TGCAGCGTTGATATGCCGGGGACGGTAAACACTGAAGCTTTCTTT.